This TCR beta chain was recorded in a study of cytomegalovirus exposure and HLA in healthy donors. Trimming removed 6 bases at V and 4 bases at J, with 15 bases between. The CDR3 is 14 residues long. Looked up from germline, CDR1 is MNHEY and CDR2 is SMNVEV (reference sequence). Whole-study findings and limits: Analysis performed later showed TCR beta chains linked to HLA being more clonally expanded than equally common others.

The PCR was carried out with 60 Vbeta primers and 13 Jbeta primers. Some clones are missing from TCRdb's copy, which holds only in-frame ones; the method was immunoSEQ multiplex PCR. Of about 130,000 clones in the sample, just under 75% are singletons; the top ten hold about 4.9%. This clone was picked up one time. Its antigen is undetermined. The source material was PBMCs. This chain joins TRBV27 and TRBJ1-1, with D maybe TRBD1 (6 bases). This receptor was taken from a man in his sixties in good health and CMV-seropositive. The CDR3 loop is CASRNPGVGTEAFF. The CDR3 DNA reads TGTGCCAGCAGAAACCCAGGGGTCGGCACTGAAGCTTTCTTT.